The clone carrying this T cell receptor (beta chain) was picked up one time. TCRdb keeps only in-frame clones here, not all; method: immunoSEQ multiplex PCR. Found here are 180,000 or so clones, roughly four fifths of them singletons; the top ten hold roughly 7%. Participants were placed into cohorts based on the clinical history they reported. This entry belongs to a study of blood T cell repertoires in COVID-19. Sequenced sample: PBMCs or T cells enriched from blood (not recorded which). The TCR was taken from a man aged 40-49 years who had recovered from COVID-19.

Written as DNA, the CDR3 is TGTGCCAGCAGCTTAGAGGGGAACTATGGCTACACCTTC. Translated: CASSLEGNYGYTF. The chain is built from TRBV7-2 and TRBJ1-2; tentatively, D is TRBD1 (5 bases). Germline CDR1 and CDR2: SGHTA and FQGNSA. This CDR3 is 13 amino acids long. V was trimmed by 1 base and J by 2 bases, leaving 5 bases between them.